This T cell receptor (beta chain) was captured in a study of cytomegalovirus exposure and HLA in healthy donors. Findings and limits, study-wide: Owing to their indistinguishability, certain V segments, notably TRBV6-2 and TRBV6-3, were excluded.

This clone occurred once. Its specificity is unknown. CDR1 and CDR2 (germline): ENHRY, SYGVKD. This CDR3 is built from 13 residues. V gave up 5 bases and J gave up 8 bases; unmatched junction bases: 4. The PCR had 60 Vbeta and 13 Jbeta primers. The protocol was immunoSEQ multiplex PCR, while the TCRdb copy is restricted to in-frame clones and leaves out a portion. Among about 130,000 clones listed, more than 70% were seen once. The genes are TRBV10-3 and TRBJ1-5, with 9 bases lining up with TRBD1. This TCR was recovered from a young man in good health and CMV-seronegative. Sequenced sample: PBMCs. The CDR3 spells CAISRDRAEPQHF. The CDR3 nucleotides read TGTGCCATCAGTCGGGACAGGGCGGAGCCCCAGCATTTT.